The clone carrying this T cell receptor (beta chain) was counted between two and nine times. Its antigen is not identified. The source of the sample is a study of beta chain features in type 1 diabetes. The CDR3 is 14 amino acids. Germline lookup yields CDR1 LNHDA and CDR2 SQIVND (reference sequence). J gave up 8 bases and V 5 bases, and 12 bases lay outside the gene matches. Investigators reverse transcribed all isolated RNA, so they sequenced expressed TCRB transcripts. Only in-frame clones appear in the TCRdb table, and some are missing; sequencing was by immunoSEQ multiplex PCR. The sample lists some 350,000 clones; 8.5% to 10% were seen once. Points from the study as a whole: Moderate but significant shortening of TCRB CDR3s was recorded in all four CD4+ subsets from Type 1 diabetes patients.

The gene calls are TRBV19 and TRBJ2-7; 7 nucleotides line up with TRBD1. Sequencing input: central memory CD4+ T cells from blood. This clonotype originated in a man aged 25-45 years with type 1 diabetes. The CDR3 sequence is CASSPRTGPFKQYF. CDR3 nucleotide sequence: TGTGCCAGTAGTCCCCGGACAGGTCCGTTCAAGCAGTACTTC.